These T cell receptor beta chains were read from a single sample in a study of early T cells in non-severe SARS-CoV-2 infection. One entry per CDR3 protein results from TCRdb running MiXCR on the 5' RACE reads. The sample has roughly 65,000 distinct CDR3 sequences, roughly a tenth seen once; the top ten hold about 6.4%. Material: whole blood. These receptors originate from an adult who was a healthcare worker with PCR-confirmed SARS-CoV-2 infection or an uninfected control (not recorded which). Each CDR3 is given with its conserved first and last residue. D genes are given only for firm matches. Expanded clones are given a class, and other clones once, few, many or no size at all.

CDR3nt: TGTGCCAGCAGTTTTGGGGGATACCTCAATCAGCCCCAGCATTTT
CDR3aa: CASSFGGYLNQPQHF
v_gene: TRBV6-6
d_gene: -
j_gene: TRBJ1-5
abundance: -

CDR3nt: TGCGCCAGCAGCTTGCCGGGACAGGGCTCCTACAATGAGCAGTTCTTC
CDR3aa: CASSLPGQGSYNEQFF
v_gene: TRBV5-1
d_gene: TRBD1
j_gene: TRBJ2-1
abundance: many

CDR3nt: TGTGCCAGCAGTTTATCCGGCAGGGAGGGAAACATTCAGTACTTC
CDR3aa: CASSLSGREGNIQYF
v_gene: TRBV28
d_gene: TRBD2
j_gene: TRBJ2-4
abundance: few

CDR3nt: TGTGCCAGCAGTTTACAGGGGAGAATAGGGTACGAGCAGTACTTC
CDR3aa: CASSLQGRIGYEQYF
v_gene: TRBV12-3/TRBV12-4
d_gene: -
j_gene: TRBJ2-7
abundance: few

CDR3nt: TGTGCCAGCAGTGATAATTTGGACAACCAAGAGACCCAGTACTTC
CDR3aa: CASSDNLDNQETQYF
v_gene: TRBV27
d_gene: -
j_gene: TRBJ2-5
abundance: many

CDR3nt: TGTGCCAGCAGCCAAGAGGGAATCTTAGGGTCCAGTTCACCCCTCCACTTT
CDR3aa: CASSQEGILGSSSPLHF
v_gene: TRBV14
d_gene: -
j_gene: TRBJ1-6
abundance: many

CDR3nt: TGTGCCAGCACCGCAGCGGGAGCCACCGGGGAGCTGTTTTTT
CDR3aa: CASTAAGATGELFF
v_gene: TRBV7-9
d_gene: TRBD2
j_gene: TRBJ2-2
abundance: -

CDR3nt: TGTGCCAGCAGCGTCGGACGGACCAACCCCACAGATACGCAGTATTTT
CDR3aa: CASSVGRTNPTDTQYF
v_gene: TRBV11-2
d_gene: -
j_gene: TRBJ2-3
abundance: -

CDR3nt: TGCGCCAGCAGCGAAGCCGGGACAACTGGGACGCAGTATTTT
CDR3aa: CASSEAGTTGTQYF
v_gene: TRBV5-1
d_gene: -
j_gene: TRBJ2-3
abundance: -

CDR3nt: TGTGCCAGCAGCTTAGGACCTCCTAGCGCAGGAGATACGCAGTATTTT
CDR3aa: CASSLGPPSAGDTQYF
v_gene: TRBV7-3
d_gene: -
j_gene: TRBJ2-3
abundance: -

CDR3nt: TGCGCCAGCAGCGGGACTAGCGGGCAGACCCAGTACTTC
CDR3aa: CASSGTSGQTQYF
v_gene: TRBV5-1
d_gene: TRBD2
j_gene: TRBJ2-5
abundance: -

CDR3nt: TGCGCCAGCAGCCAAGTAGGCGGGCCTAGGGGTGCTTTCTTT
CDR3aa: CASSQVGGPRGAFF
v_gene: TRBV4-1
d_gene: -
j_gene: TRBJ1-1
abundance: many

CDR3nt: TGTGCCAGCAGTTTTTACTCCGAAGCTTTCTTT
CDR3aa: CASSFYSEAFF
v_gene: TRBV28
d_gene: -
j_gene: TRBJ1-1
abundance: -

CDR3nt: TGCGCCAGCAGCCAAGAGGGCCGTGTGAGCTCCTACGAGCAGTACTTC
CDR3aa: CASSQEGRVSSYEQYF
v_gene: TRBV4-1
d_gene: -
j_gene: TRBJ2-7
abundance: -

CDR3nt: TGCGCCAGCAGCCAAGGAATCGCCGGCGGCTACGAGCAGTACTTC
CDR3aa: CASSQGIAGGYEQYF
v_gene: TRBV4-3
d_gene: -
j_gene: TRBJ2-7
abundance: few

CDR3nt: TGTGCCAGCAGTTTCGGTTACAATGAGCAGTTCTTC
CDR3aa: CASSFGYNEQFF
v_gene: TRBV12-3/TRBV12-4
d_gene: -
j_gene: TRBJ2-1
abundance: many

CDR3nt: TGTGCCAGCAGCTCACAGCGGGAGGTGATGAAGACCCAGTACTTC
CDR3aa: CASSSQREVMKTQYF
v_gene: TRBV5-5
d_gene: TRBD2
j_gene: TRBJ2-5
abundance: few

CDR3nt: TGTGCCAGCAGTGCGATAGTAAACTACGAGCGGTACTTC
CDR3aa: CASSAIVNYERYF
v_gene: TRBV28
d_gene: -
j_gene: TRBJ2-7
abundance: many

CDR3nt: TGCGCCAGCAGTGATCCAGCAGATACGCAGTATTTT
CDR3aa: CASSDPADTQYF
v_gene: TRBV10-1
d_gene: -
j_gene: TRBJ2-3
abundance: many

CDR3nt: TGTGCCAGCAGCTTAGTTAGGGTCGGGAATGAGACCCAGTACTTC
CDR3aa: CASSLVRVGNETQYF
v_gene: TRBV13
d_gene: -
j_gene: TRBJ2-5
abundance: many

CDR3nt: TGTGCCAGCAGTTATGTGGGTGAGCAGTTCTTC
CDR3aa: CASSYVGEQFF
v_gene: TRBV6-2/TRBV6-3
d_gene: -
j_gene: TRBJ2-1
abundance: -

CDR3nt: TGTGCCAGCAGCTCCCACGGTTCCTACGAGCAGTACTTC
CDR3aa: CASSSHGSYEQYF
v_gene: TRBV7-9
d_gene: -
j_gene: TRBJ2-7
abundance: many

CDR3nt: TGTGCCACCCAGCGGGGGGACACAGATACGCAGTATTTT
CDR3aa: CATQRGDTDTQYF
v_gene: TRBV19
d_gene: TRBD2
j_gene: TRBJ2-3
abundance: few

CDR3nt: TGTGCCCTGCAGACAGGCAATGAGCAGTTCTTC
CDR3aa: CALQTGNEQFF
v_gene: TRBV7-9
d_gene: -
j_gene: TRBJ2-1
abundance: -

CDR3nt: TGTGCCAGCAGTGCTGAGACTAGCGCGGAAAATACGCAGTATTTT
CDR3aa: CASSAETSAENTQYF
v_gene: TRBV12-3/TRBV12-4
d_gene: TRBD2
j_gene: TRBJ2-3
abundance: -

CDR3nt: TGCGCCAGCAAACAGTCCTACGAGCAGTACTTC
CDR3aa: CASKQSYEQYF
v_gene: TRBV5-1
d_gene: -
j_gene: TRBJ2-7
abundance: -

CDR3nt: TGTGCCAGCAGTCCCCGACCGGGGAGGGCGTACGAGCAGTACTTC
CDR3aa: CASSPRPGRAYEQYF
v_gene: TRBV27
d_gene: TRBD2
j_gene: TRBJ2-7
abundance: -

CDR3nt: TGTGCCTGGACAGCCAGGACGAACACCGGGGAGCTGTTTTTT
CDR3aa: CAWTARTNTGELFF
v_gene: TRBV30
d_gene: -
j_gene: TRBJ2-2
abundance: -

CDR3nt: TGCAGTGCTCGGTATAGCGGGAGCTTGGGCACAGATACGCAGTATTTT
CDR3aa: CSARYSGSLGTDTQYF
v_gene: TRBV20-1
d_gene: TRBD2
j_gene: TRBJ2-3
abundance: few

CDR3nt: TGTGCCAGCAGCCGAGGACTAGACACCGGGGAGCTGTTTTTT
CDR3aa: CASSRGLDTGELFF
v_gene: TRBV7-9
d_gene: TRBD2
j_gene: TRBJ2-2
abundance: few

CDR3nt: TGCAGTGCTAGTTTAGCGGGAGCAGAGACCCAGTACTTC
CDR3aa: CSASLAGAETQYF
v_gene: TRBV20-1
d_gene: TRBD2
j_gene: TRBJ2-5
abundance: many

CDR3nt: TGCAGTGTACCGGGGGCGGATTCACCCCTCCACTTT
CDR3aa: CSVPGADSPLHF
v_gene: TRBV20-1
d_gene: -
j_gene: TRBJ1-6
abundance: many

CDR3nt: TGTGCCAGTACCTCCGTCGAGACAGGACATAAACTAAACTATGGCTACACCTTC
CDR3aa: CASTSVETGHKLNYGYTF
v_gene: TRBV19
d_gene: -
j_gene: TRBJ1-2
abundance: few

CDR3nt: TGTGCCAGCAGCCATCCGGACTATGAGCAGTTCTTC
CDR3aa: CASSHPDYEQFF
v_gene: TRBV3-1
d_gene: -
j_gene: TRBJ2-1
abundance: many

CDR3nt: TGTGCCAGCAGCCAGCACGGAACCGGGGAGCTGTTTTTT
CDR3aa: CASSQHGTGELFF
v_gene: TRBV12-3/TRBV12-4
d_gene: -
j_gene: TRBJ2-2
abundance: many

CDR3nt: TGTGCCAGCACCTCCGGTTTACCGGGGCGAGAGCAGTTCTTC
CDR3aa: CASTSGLPGREQFF
v_gene: TRBV12-3/TRBV12-4
d_gene: -
j_gene: TRBJ2-1
abundance: many

CDR3nt: TGTGCCAGCAGTTTTAACAGCATCGGAGGCGAGCAGTACTTC
CDR3aa: CASSFNSIGGEQYF
v_gene: TRBV28
d_gene: -
j_gene: TRBJ2-7
abundance: few

CDR3nt: TGTGCCAGTAACAAACAAAGATCTAATAGCAATCAGCCCCAGCATTTT
CDR3aa: CASNKQRSNSNQPQHF
v_gene: TRBV19
d_gene: -
j_gene: TRBJ1-5
abundance: many

CDR3nt: TGTGCCAGCAGCTTAGATCAAACCCGATATTCACCCCTCCACTTT
CDR3aa: CASSLDQTRYSPLHF
v_gene: TRBV11-2
d_gene: -
j_gene: TRBJ1-6
abundance: -

CDR3nt: TGTGCCAGCGGCTTAGCAGGACCCGCCTACGAGCAGTACTTC
CDR3aa: CASGLAGPAYEQYF
v_gene: TRBV7-9
d_gene: -
j_gene: TRBJ2-7
abundance: many

CDR3nt: TGTGCCAGCAAGGGGGACCAAGAGACCCAGTACTTC
CDR3aa: CASKGDQETQYF
v_gene: TRBV2
d_gene: -
j_gene: TRBJ2-5
abundance: -

CDR3nt: TGTGCCAGCAGTTTCACAGGGAACAATTCACCCCTCCACTTT
CDR3aa: CASSFTGNNSPLHF
v_gene: TRBV6-5
d_gene: -
j_gene: TRBJ1-6
abundance: -